The 10 T cell receptor beta chains below all came from one sample that was sequenced in a study of blood T cell repertoires in COVID-19. Assay used: immunoSEQ multiplex PCR; TCRdb lists only in-frame clones, some missing. The sample yields approximately 150,000 clones, roughly 80% seen once. Sequenced material: peripheral blood. These receptor sequences come from a man aged 50 to 60 with active or convalescent COVID-19.

V and J are TRBV9 and TRBJ2-7, with 10 bases identical to TRBD2. The CDR3 extends over 15 amino acids. V shed 3 bases, J shed 0 bases, and the junction held 3 bases outside the gene matches. CDR1 SGDLS and CDR2 YYNGEE come from the germline V gene. CDR3 region: CASSAGLADSYEQYF. CDR3 DNA sequence: TGTGCCAGCAGCGCTGGACTAGCGGACTCCTACGAGCAGTACTTC.

This chain links TRBV19 with TRBJ2-1; 10 bases are shared with TRBD2. Germline V CDR1 and CDR2: LNHDA, SQIVND (reference sequence). J gave up 8 bases and V 11 bases, and 9 bases lay outside the gene matches. The CDR3 totals 13 residues. CDR3 DNA: TGTGCCGGGGGACTAGCGCTTGGCGATGAGCAGTTCTTC. This translates into CAGGLALGDEQFF. The variable domain in full, completed from reference TRBV19 and TRBJ2-1, reads DGGITQSPKYLFRKEGQNVTLSCEQNLNHDAMYWYRQDPGQGLRLIYYSQIVNDFQKGDIAEGYSVSREKKESFPLTVTSAQKNPTAFYLCAGGLALGDEQFFGPGTRLTVL.

This clone was detected only a few times. CDR3 coding DNA: TGTGCCAGCAGGGGACAGAGGAGTGGAAACACCATATATTTT. Protein: CASRGQRSGNTIYF. The chain couples TRBV25-1 to TRBJ1-3; 7 nucleotides line up with TRBD1. The CDR3 has 14 amino acids. The V gene end was trimmed by 6 bases and the J gene end by 3 bases; junction bases not matched to a gene: 5. CDR1 MGHDK and CDR2 SYGVNS come from the germline V gene.

V is TRBV20-1 and J is TRBJ1-2; 9 positions match TRBD1. J was trimmed by 4 bases and V by 3 bases; bases with no gene match: 3. The CDR3 loop spans 13 amino acids. Germline CDR1 is DFQATT and CDR2 is SNEGSKA (reference sequence). CDR3 DNA sequence: TGCAGTGCTAGTTCACAGGGGGCCTATGGCTACACCTTC. The encoded protein is CSASSQGAYGYTF.

This clone was found a few times. CDR3 coding DNA: TGTGCCAGCAGCCAAGAAAGAGTAACTAGGCGCGAGCAGTACTTC. Translated, it gives CASSQERVTRREQYF. The rearrangement joins TRBV3-1 (or the pseudogene TRBV3-2) to TRBJ2-7; TRBD2 is a possible D gene (5 bases). V was pared by 0 bases and J by 6 bases, with 15 bases between. The CDR3 covers 15 residues. CDR1 is LGHDT and CDR2 is YNNKEL in the germline V gene (reference sequence).

This clone was detected once. The gene calls are TRBV7-2 and TRBJ2-5; TRBD2 is a possible D gene (5 bases). Trimming took 1 base from V and 0 from J, leaving 9 bases between them. CDR1 is SGHTA, CDR2 FQGNSA, per germline. This CDR3 contains 15 residues. The CDR3 here is CASSLGAGDQETQYF. The CDR3 DNA is TGTGCCAGCAGCTTAGGGGCCGGGGACCAAGAGACCCAGTACTTC.

The J gene is TRBJ2-1, the V gene TRBV7-3, with D perhaps matching TRBD2 (6 bases). Per the germline V gene, CDR1 is SGHTA and CDR2 is FQGTGA. The CDR3 is made up of 14 amino acids. The V and J ends lost 3 bases and 8 bases respectively, with 14 bases between them. DNA for the CDR3: TGTGCCAGCAGCTTGATGGGCGGGATTGATGAGCAGTTCTTC. Its translation is CASSLMGGIDEQFF.

This chain connects TRBV3-1 (or the pseudogene TRBV3-2) to TRBJ2-3; 7 positions agree with TRBD1. Germline lookup yields CDR1 LGHDT and CDR2 YNNKEL (reference sequence). The V segment lost 1 base and the J segment 1 base; nucleotides outside the gene matches: 5. The CDR3 sequence is 16 residues long. CDR3 bases: TGTGCCAGCAGCCAAGTTCTTGGACAGGGCACAGATACGCAGTATTTT. It encodes CASSQVLGQGTDTQYF.

V and J are TRBV6-5 and TRBJ1-2, with D perhaps TRBD1 (5 bases). V lost 8 bases, J lost 0 bases, and 16 bases lay in between. The germline V gene encodes CDR1 MNHEY and CDR2 SVGAGI. CDR3 length: 15 amino acids. CDR3 region: CASLPPGGSNYGYTF. In DNA, the CDR3 is TGTGCCAGCCTCCCGCCCGGGGGATCTAACTATGGCTACACCTTC.

The chain uses TRBV19 and TRBJ2-3; D is uncertain. CDR3 length: 15 residues. Trimming shortened V by 2 bases and J by 4 bases, and 13 bases separated the two germline ends. From germline, CDR1 is LNHDA and CDR2 SQIVND (reference sequence). The CDR3 loop is CASSIPGKEADTQYF. CDR3 nucleotide sequence: TGTGCCAGTAGTATACCGGGTAAGGAAGCAGATACGCAGTATTTT.